One TCR beta chain is described in this entry. Its antigen is undetermined. This sample was taken from a study of CD8+ T cells in alopecia areata. Study context: Treatment of the treated patients consisted of oral tofacitinib, 5 to 10 mg twice daily.

Per the germline V gene, CDR1 is SQVTM and CDR2 is ANQGSEA. This CDR3 comprises 12 residues. With 5 bases removed from V and 5 bases from J, the gap between germline ends came to 12 bases. Reverse transcribed after extraction, RNA yielded cDNA as the sequencing template. Repertoires were generated with immunoSEQ multiplex PCR, while TCRdb's copy carries only in-frame clones and drops some. The sample lists more than 110,000 clones, about three fifths occurring once. Broader study findings: Shared TCR sequences were less clear between patients than in mice, possibly partly from HLA diversity. Normal skin's resident alphabeta T cells are also sequenced in scalp samples.

The V and J genes are TRBV29-1 and TRBJ2-5; a weak D match, TRBD2 (6 bases). This specimen was CD4+ T cells sorted from blood, taken at week 0. The clonotype comes from a human donor with alopecia areata. In nucleotides, the CDR3 is TGCAGCGTTCGGGGACTCGCGGAGACCCAGTACTTC. It yields the protein CSVRGLAETQYF.